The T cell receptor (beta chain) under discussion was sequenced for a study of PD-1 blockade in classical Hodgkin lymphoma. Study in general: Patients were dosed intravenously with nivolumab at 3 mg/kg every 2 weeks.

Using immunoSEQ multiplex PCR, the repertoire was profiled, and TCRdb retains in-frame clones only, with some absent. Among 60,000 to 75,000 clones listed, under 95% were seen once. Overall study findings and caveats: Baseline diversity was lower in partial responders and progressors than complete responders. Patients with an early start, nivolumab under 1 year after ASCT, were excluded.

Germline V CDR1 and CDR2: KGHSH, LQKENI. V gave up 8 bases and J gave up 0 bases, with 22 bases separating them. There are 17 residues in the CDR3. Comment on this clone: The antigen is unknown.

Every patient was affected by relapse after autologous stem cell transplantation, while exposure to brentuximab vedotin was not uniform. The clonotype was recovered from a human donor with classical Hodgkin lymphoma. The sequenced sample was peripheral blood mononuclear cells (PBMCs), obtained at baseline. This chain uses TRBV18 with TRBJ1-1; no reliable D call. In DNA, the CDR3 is TGTGCCAGCCGACTCGGGGTCCATGGAGGAGTGAACACTGAAGCTTTCTTT. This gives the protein CASRLGVHGGVNTEAFF.